These 22 T cell receptor beta chains were all obtained from the same sample, sequenced in a study of beta chain features in type 1 diabetes. Study-level findings and limits: There was a moderate but significant shortening of TCRB CDR3s in all four CD4+ subsets of Type 1 diabetes patients.

Their specific antigens are unknown. Reverse transcription of all isolated RNA meant that expressed TCRB transcripts were sequenced. The data were produced by immunoSEQ multiplex PCR, yet TCRdb's version contains in-frame clones alone and is incomplete. The repertoire holds about 240,000 clones, with approximately 15% as singletons. Sequencing input: naive CD4+ T cells from blood. The receptors derive from a man aged 25-45 years with type 1 diabetes.

The CDR3 loop is CASSDRDSNHGYTF. The CDR3 nucleotides are TGTGCCAGCAGCGACCGGGACAGTAATCATGGCTACACCTTC. The chain links TRBV5-4 to TRBJ1-2; TRBD1 matches at 7 bases. V dropped 4 bases and J dropped 6; count of bases not matched to a gene: 9. Germline V gene lookup returns CDR1 SGHNT and CDR2 YYREEE (reference sequence). The CDR3 is 14 residues long.

This clone was counted a few times. Other DNA sequences in the same sample also yield this CDR3. The CDR3 nucleotides read TGCGCCAGCAGCTTGGGGGCTGGCGTGAACACTGAAGCTTTCTTT. It is translated as CASSLGAGVNTEAFF. The chain employs TRBV5-1 and TRBJ1-1; no clear D. This CDR3 region has 15 residues. Between the trimmed V and J ends, which lost 0 bases and 0 bases, there was a span of 9 bases. Germline assignment: CDR1 SGHRS and CDR2 YFSETQ. Drawing the rest from reference TRBV5-1 and TRBJ1-1, the complete variable domain is KAGVTQTPRYLIKTRGQQVTLSCSPISGHRSVSWYQQTPGQGLQFLFEYFSETQRNKGNFPGRFSGRQFSNSRSEMNVSTLELGDSALYLCASSLGAGVNTEAFFGQGTRLTVV.

This clone was seen a handful of times. The chain links TRBV7-2 to TRBJ2-3; 7 bases align to TRBD2. With V trimmed by 0 bases and J by 10 bases, 4 bases remained unmatched. This CDR3 is built from 13 residues. Per germline, CDR1 SGHTA and CDR2 FQGNSA. CDR3 sequence: CASSLAGGPSQYF. The CDR3 bases are TGTGCCAGCAGCTTAGCGGGAGGGCCTTCGCAGTATTTT.

V gene TRBV5-1 combines with J gene TRBJ2-3; 7 bases map to TRBD2. After removal of 3 bases from V and 4 bases from J, the junction contained 8 bases not matched to a gene. This CDR3 region has 15 residues. From germline, CDR1 is SGHRS and CDR2 YFSETQ. The CDR3 region has the DNA TGCGCCAGCAGCTCCGTAGCGGGTCCCGCAGATACGCAGTATTTT. Its translation is CASSSVAGPADTQYF.

The V gene is TRBV6-1, the J gene TRBJ2-1; 10 positions agree with TRBD2. Germline V gene lookup returns CDR1 MNHNS and CDR2 SASEGT. The J segment lost 7 bases and the V segment lost 6 bases, leaving 9 bases of the junction unmatched. This CDR3 has 15 residues. CDR3 loop: CASRGGLAGENEQFF. In DNA, the CDR3 is TGTGCCAGCAGGGGGGGCCTAGCGGGGGAGAATGAGCAGTTCTTC.

V usage is TRBV5-1 and J usage is TRBJ2-4; perhaps TRBD1 as D (5 bases). Per germline, CDR1 SGHRS and CDR2 YFSETQ. The CDR3 extends over 14 amino acids. Trimming stripped 0 bases from V and 8 bases from J, with 12 bases between. This CDR3 reads CASSLGDRTDIQYF. The CDR3 DNA reads TGCGCCAGCAGCTTGGGTGACAGAACCGACATTCAGTACTTC.

The gene calls are TRBV5-4 and TRBJ2-1; unclear D gene. Between the trimmed V and J ends, which lost 4 bases and 2 bases, there was a span of 10 bases. Germline CDR1 is SGHNT and CDR2 is YYREEE (reference sequence). The CDR3 loop spans 14 amino acids. The CDR3 sequence: CASSRGGTYNEQFF. The CDR3 region has the DNA TGTGCCAGCAGCCGAGGTGGAACCTACAATGAGCAGTTCTTC.

This clone appeared a few times. V and J are TRBV29-1 and TRBJ2-5; D is perhaps TRBD2 (6 bases). The CDR3 covers 14 residues. Trimming removed 7 bases from V and 1 base from J, with 16 bases in between. Per germline, CDR1 SQVTM and CDR2 ANQGSEA. The CDR3 here is CSATPPGGQETQYF. CDR3 DNA: TGCAGCGCCACCCCCCCCGGGGGCCAAGAGACCCAGTACTTC.

This clone showed up just a few times. The genes are TRBV9 and TRBJ2-1; the match to TRBD2 covers 10 bases. V gave up 4 bases and J gave up 13 bases; unmatched junction bases: 14. The CDR3 spans 15 residues. Germline V gives CDR1 SGDLS, CDR2 YYNGEE. The CDR3 here is CASSLGGSGGPPQFF. The CDR3 coding sequence is TGTGCCAGCAGCCTCGGAGGTAGCGGGGGGCCCCCTCAGTTCTTC.

This clone was found a few times. V is TRBV10-3 and J is TRBJ2-5; D remains ambiguous. Trimming shortened V by 6 bases and J by 0 bases, and 5 bases separated the two germline ends. This CDR3 is built from 12 residues. CDR1 and CDR2 from the germline V gene are ENHRY and SYGVKD. The CDR3 spells CAISRDQETQYF. For the CDR3, the DNA is TGTGCCATCAGCCGGGACCAAGAGACCCAGTACTTC.

V is TRBV21-1 and J is TRBJ1-2; TRBD1 is the table's D call, not checked against the DNA. TRBV21-1 corresponds to a pseudogene. The CDR3 consists of 14 residues. CDR3 sequence reads: CATPFVQGAFGYTF. As DNA, the CDR3 is TGTGCCACGCCCTTCGTCCAGGGGGCATTTGGCTACACCTTC.

This clone came up a few times. Other DNA sequences from this sample encode an identical CDR3 as well. The gene calls are TRBV9 and TRBJ2-1; no reliable D call. Germline V gene data show CDR1 as SGDLS and CDR2 as YYNGEE. The V end was cut by 4 bases, the J end by 7 bases, with 6 bases between. The CDR3 length is 11 residues. The CDR3 sequence: CASSSGNEQFF. The CDR3 DNA reads TGTGCCAGCAGCTCCGGGAATGAGCAGTTCTTC.

The J gene is TRBJ1-5, the V gene TRBV9; D not certain. The ends were cut back, 2 bases at V and 2 bases at J, with 11 bases in the middle. Germline V gene sequence: CDR1 SGDLS, CDR2 YYNGEE. This CDR3 comprises 15 residues. CDR3 loop: CASSVGSSGNQPQHF. CDR3 nucleotide sequence: TGTGCCAGCAGCGTGGGCAGCTCCGGCAATCAGCCCCAGCATTTT.

This chain links TRBV18 with TRBJ1-1; 7 bases fit TRBD1. The CDR3 loop spans 16 amino acids. Germline CDR1 KGHSH, CDR2 LQKENI. V shed 3 bases and J 1 base; nucleotides not matched to a gene: 8. CDR3 loop: CASSPLSGTENTEAFF. For the CDR3, the DNA is TGTGCCAGCTCACCTTTGTCCGGGACAGAGAACACTGAAGCTTTCTTT.

The V and J genes are TRBV18 and TRBJ2-7; weak D call: TRBD1 (6 bases). This CDR3 has 13 residues. Germline CDR1 is KGHSH and CDR2 is LQKENI. Trimming stripped 6 bases from V and 0 bases from J, with 9 bases between. CDR3 bases: TGTGCCAGCTCTCGGACAGACTCCTACGAGCAGTACTTC. Its protein product is CASSRTDSYEQYF.

A few counts support this clone. The chain uses TRBV19 and TRBJ1-5; no firm D call. This CDR3 is built from 12 residues. The germline CDR1 and CDR2 sequences are LNHDA and SQIVND (reference sequence). Trimming stripped 1 base from V and 7 bases from J, with 5 bases between. CDR3 amino acids: CASSIGGQPQHF. The CDR3 bases are TGTGCCAGTAGTATAGGAGGGCAGCCCCAGCATTTT.

This clone was recorded a few times. The J gene is TRBJ1-1, the V gene TRBV2, with TRBD1 matching over 8 bases. The CDR3 sequence is 16 residues long. CDR1 is SNHLY, CDR2 FYNNEI, per germline. With 3 bases clipped from V and 13 bases from J, the junction kept 19 bases outside the gene matches. The CDR3 region is CASSEQGAVTLRGGFF. The CDR3 DNA reads TGTGCCAGCAGTGAGCAGGGGGCAGTGACCCTCAGAGGTGGTTTCTTT.

This clone was counted only a few times. V is TRBV2 and J is TRBJ2-7; D might be TRBD1 (6 bases). The CDR3 has 16 amino acids. Trimming took off 2 bases at V and 3 bases at J, with 17 bases between the two ends. CDR1 is SNHLY, CDR2 FYNNEI, per germline. The CDR3 reads CASSENPTGSYYEQYF. CDR3 nucleotide sequence: TGTGCCAGCAGTGAAAATCCGACAGGCTCATACTACGAGCAGTACTTC.

In nucleotides, the CDR3 is TGTGCCATCAGTGCATCCGGGACAGACGAGCAGTTCTTC. It encodes CAISASGTDEQFF. The V call is TRBV10-3, the J call TRBJ2-1; 7 bases line up with TRBD1. CDR1 ENHRY and CDR2 SYGVKD come from the germline V gene. The CDR3 is made up of 13 amino acids. V was clipped by 4 bases and J by 10 bases; unmatched bases: 7.

The chain carries TRBV6-1 and TRBJ2-3, with TRBD2 identical over 7 bases. J gave up 0 bases and V 5 bases, and 5 bases lay outside the gene matches. CDR1 is MNHNS, CDR2 SASEGT, per germline. The CDR3 is 15 residues long. CDR3 loop: CASSSGTTSTDTQYF. DNA of the CDR3: TGTGCCAGCAGTTCCGGGACTACCAGCACAGATACGCAGTATTTT.

There are a few counts of this clone. The chain joins TRBV19 to TRBJ1-1; a possible D gene is TRBD1 (5 bases). This CDR3 comprises 15 residues. Deletions cut 5 bases from V and 6 bases from J, with 19 bases between. Germline V CDR1 and CDR2: LNHDA, SQIVND (reference sequence). The CDR3: CASSRYRTRVAEAFF. CDR3 sequence (DNA): TGTGCCAGTAGTCGATACCGAACCAGGGTCGCTGAAGCTTTCTTT.

The chain is built from TRBV18 and TRBJ1-2; D unresolved. The V gene's germline CDR1 is KGHSH and CDR2 LQKENI. The CDR3 covers 15 residues. The germline V and J ends were trimmed by 1 base and 3 bases, with 12 bases remaining between them. The CDR3 DNA reads as TGTGCCAGCTCACCACGGGTGCAGGCCGACTATGGCTACACCTTC. Translation: CASSPRVQADYGYTF.